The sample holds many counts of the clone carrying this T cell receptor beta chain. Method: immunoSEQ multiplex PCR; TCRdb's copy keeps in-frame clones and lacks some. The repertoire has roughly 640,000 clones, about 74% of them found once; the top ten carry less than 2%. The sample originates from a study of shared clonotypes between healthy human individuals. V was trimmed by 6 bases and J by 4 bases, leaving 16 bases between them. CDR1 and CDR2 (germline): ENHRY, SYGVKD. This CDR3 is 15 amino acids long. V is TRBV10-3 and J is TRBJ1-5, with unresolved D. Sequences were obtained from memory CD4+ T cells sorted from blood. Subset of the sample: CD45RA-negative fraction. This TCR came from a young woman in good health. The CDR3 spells CAISQDSGGNQPQHF. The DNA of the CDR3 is TGTGCCATCAGCCAGGACTCTGGAGGTAATCAGCCCCAGCATTTT.